This T cell receptor beta chain came from a study of CD8+ T cells in alopecia areata. Indicated treatment: oral pan-JAK inhibitor, 5-10 mg twice daily. Both peripheral blood and punch biopsies of lesional scalp skin were obtained from patients who had alopecia areata. After isolation, RNA underwent reverse transcription to generate cDNA as the sequencing template. Repertoires were generated with immunoSEQ multiplex PCR, while TCRdb's copy carries only in-frame clones and drops some. The sample comprises over 150,000 clones, about three fifths of which are singletons, and roughly 13% rests with the top ten. J was trimmed by 3 bases and V by 2 bases; bases with no gene match: 0. Germline V gene data show CDR1 as LNHNV and CDR2 as YYDKDF (reference sequence). CDR3 length equals 13 residues.

The V gene is TRBV15, the J gene TRBJ2-5, with TRBD1 identical over 7 bases. The receptor's source is a human donor with alopecia areata. Sample: CD8+ T cells sorted from blood, taken at week 24, from a patient treated with tofacitinib. The DNA for the CDR3 is TGTGCCACCAGCAGACAGGGGGAAGAGACCCAGTACTTC. Its protein product is CATSRQGEETQYF.